These 6 T cell receptor beta chains came from one sample sequenced in a study of blood T cell repertoires in COVID-19. Data came from immunoSEQ multiplex PCR; TCRdb stores just in-frame clones and leaves some out. This repertoire shows 80,000 to 85,000 clones, under 85% found once; its top ten account for 13%. Source material: peripheral blood. The receptors here all came from a human donor in a cohort sampled during active COVID-19.

The V gene is TRBV5-4, the J gene TRBJ2-7, with 9 bases aligning to TRBD1. Germline assignment: CDR1 SGHNT and CDR2 YYREEE (reference sequence). The CDR3 spans 14 residues. V was clipped by 3 bases and J by 4 bases; unmatched bases: 5. CDR3 DNA sequence: TGTGCCAGCAGCTCTATACAGGGGGCATACGAGCAGTACTTC. Residues: CASSSIQGAYEQYF.

CDR3 DNA: TGCGCCAGCAGCCGACAGGGGTACAATGAGCAGTTCTTC. It translates to CASSRQGYNEQFF. V usage is TRBV5-1 and J usage is TRBJ2-1, with 8 bases lining up with TRBD1. Germline-derived CDR1 and CDR2 are SGHRS and YFSETQ. CDR3 length: 13 residues. V lost 4 bases to trimming and J lost 4 bases; unmatched junction nucleotides: 1.

The genes are TRBV11-3 and TRBJ2-3, with TRBD2 as a possible D gene (6 bases). V was cut by 5 bases and J by 3 bases, with 15 bases left in between. The CDR3 contains 15 residues. Looked up from germline, CDR1 is SGHNT and CDR2 is YENEEA. CDR3 protein: CASSPSGGRTDTQYF. CDR3 sequence (DNA): TGTGCCAGCAGCCCCTCCGGGGGTAGGACAGATACGCAGTATTTT.

This chain links TRBV28 with TRBJ1-4; 9 nucleotides line up with TRBD1. CDR1 is MDHEN and CDR2 is SYDVKM in the germline V gene. This CDR3 is 16 amino acids long. V lost 4 bases and J lost 8; bases outside the gene matches: 11. The CDR3 is CASSSLRTGVTEKLFF. The CDR3 DNA follows: TGTGCCAGCAGTTCACTAAGGACAGGGGTAACGGAAAAACTGTTTTTT. Together with reference TRBV28 and TRBJ1-4, the CDR3 gives the full variable domain: DVKVTQSSRYLVKRTGEKVFLECVQDMDHENMFWYRQDPGLGLRLIYFSYDVKMKEKGDIPEGYSVSREKKERFSLILESASTNQTSMYLCASSSLRTGVTEKLFFGSGTQLSVL.

The chain recombines TRBV11-2 with TRBJ2-5, with 13 bases that match TRBD2. The CDR3 is made up of 17 amino acids. The germline gives CDR1 SGHAT, CDR2 FQNNGV. V gave up 2 bases and J gave up 6 bases; unmatched junction bases: 9. CDR3 DNA sequence: TGTGCCAGCAGCTTAACCACTAGCGGGGGGGCCTGGAAGACCCAGTACTTC. Amino acid sequence: CASSLTTSGGAWKTQYF.

This chain joins TRBV28 and TRBJ2-1, with TRBD2 matching over 15 bases. Trimming at V came to 4 bases and at J to 9 bases, leaving 7 bases not matched to a gene. This CDR3 is 16 amino acids long. Germline V CDR1 and CDR2: MDHEN, SYDVKM. The CDR3 DNA reads TGTGCCAGCAGTTCCGGACTAGCGGGGGGGCTGGTTGAGCAGTTCTTC. This codes for CASSSGLAGGLVEQFF.